This T cell receptor (beta chain) originates from a study of graft-versus-host responses after intestinal transplantation. Study-wide results and caveats: The study associated peak circulating GvH clone levels with early post-transplant HvG declines. GvH clones occurred in recipient marrow; some first appeared in ileum or blood.

The CDR3 sequence is 16 residues long. With 4 bases clipped from V and 6 bases from J, the junction kept 6 bases outside the gene matches. The germline CDR1 and CDR2 sequences are MGHRA and YSYEKL. About this clone itself: Its specificity is unknown.

Using immunoSEQ multiplex PCR, the repertoire was profiled, and TCRdb retains in-frame clones only, with some absent. The table includes approximately 7,000 clones, 89% detected once. This TCR was recovered from a human patient who received an intestinal transplant, so some T cells may come from the graft donor. Sequencing used PBMCs, obtained 83 days after transplant. The V gene is TRBV4-1, the J gene TRBJ2-1; 13 bases align to TRBD2. The CDR3 DNA follows: TGCGCCAGCAGCCCCTCGGGACTAGCGGGGATCAATGAGCAGTTCTTC. Its protein product is CASSPSGLAGINEQFF.